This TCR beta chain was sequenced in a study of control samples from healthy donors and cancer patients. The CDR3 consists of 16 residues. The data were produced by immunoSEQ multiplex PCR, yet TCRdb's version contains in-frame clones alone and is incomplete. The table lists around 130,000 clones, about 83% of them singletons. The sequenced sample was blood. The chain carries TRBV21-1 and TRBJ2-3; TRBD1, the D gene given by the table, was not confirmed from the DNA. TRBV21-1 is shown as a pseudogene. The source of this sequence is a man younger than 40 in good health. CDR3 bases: TGTGCCAGCAGCAAAAGGAGCGGACAGGGGGTGGATACGCAGTATTTT. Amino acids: CASSKRSGQGVDTQYF.